The present entry profiles one T cell receptor (beta chain) with its context. Possible read error: a much larger clone is one base away. RNA transcripts were the source from which TCR beta CDR3 regions were amplified. After a first-round RT-PCR with HTBI primers, a second-round multiplex PCR was run. TCRdb redid the calling of the multiplex PCR reads with MiXCR, one entry per CDR3 protein. The sample gives over 650,000 distinct CDR3 sequences, 35% to 50% of which show up once; 3.3% is in the top ten. These data are taken from a study of Graves' ophthalmopathy and Graves' hyperthyroidism. Patients with other autoimmune diseases, uncontrolled infections, pregnancy or lactation were excluded. Clinicians diagnosed using symptoms, serum thyroxine, TRAb, thyroid ultrasound and orbital computed tomography. This clonotype was obtained from an adult man with Graves' ophthalmopathy. Sequenced material: peripheral blood.

The CDR3, as DNA: TGCAGTGCTAGAGACAGGACAGACTTCTATGGCTACACCTTC. Translation: CSARDRTDFYGYTF. The gene calls are TRBV20-1 and TRBJ1-2; a weak D match, TRBD1 (6 bases). Looked up from germline, CDR1 is DFQATT and CDR2 is SNEGSKA (reference sequence). CDR3 size: 14 residues. V was trimmed by 0 bases and J by 4 bases, leaving 12 bases between them.